The 31 T cell receptor beta chains below come from one sample, sequenced in a study of T cell changes during pregnancy in multiple sclerosis. Clones were read by immunoSEQ multiplex PCR, and TCRdb kept only the in-frame ones, dropping some. This table has 50,000 to 65,000 clones, roughly nine tenths appearing once. Source: peripheral blood, taken in the first trimester of pregnancy. The origin of the receptors is a female donor in good health, enrolled as a control in a pregnancy study.

The V call is TRBV27, the J call TRBJ2-7; D is ambiguous. This CDR3 contains 14 residues. Germline V gene data show CDR1 as MNHEY and CDR2 as SMNVEV (reference sequence). Trimming removed 0 bases from V and 3 bases from J, with 9 bases in between. The CDR3 bases are TGTGCCAGCAGTTTATCCCTAACCGGCTACGAGCAGTACTTC. Translating it yields CASSLSLTGYEQYF.

The rearrangement joins TRBV30 to TRBJ1-5; D unresolved. Looked up from germline, CDR1 is GTSNPN and CDR2 is SVGIG (reference sequence). The length of the CDR3 is 13 residues. V gave up 1 base and J gave up 7 bases, with 11 bases separating them. CDR3 in amino acids: CAWSARSGQPQHF. The CDR3 nucleotides read TGTGCCTGGAGTGCACGGTCGGGACAGCCCCAGCATTTT.

The genes are TRBV5-6 and TRBJ2-7, with D unclear. The V gene's germline CDR1 is SGHDT and CDR2 YYEEEE. Trimming shortened V by 0 bases and J by 2 bases, and 12 bases separated the two germline ends. The CDR3 has 15 amino acids. The CDR3 region is CASSLERNPAYEQYF. CDR3 nucleotides: TGTGCCAGCAGCTTGGAGCGTAACCCTGCCTACGAGCAGTACTTC. The full variable domain, rest sourced from reference TRBV5-6 and TRBJ2-7, is DAGVTQSPTHLIKTRGQQVTLRCSPKSGHDTVSWYQQALGQGPQFIFQYYEEEERQRGNFPDRFSGHQFPNYSSELNVNALLLGDSALYLCASSLERNPAYEQYFGPGTRLTVT.

The rearrangement uses TRBV15 and TRBJ2-2; D unclear. The CDR3 runs 15 residues. CDR1 and CDR2 (germline): LNHNV, YYDKDF (reference sequence). Trimming took 0 bases from V and 0 from J, leaving 5 bases between them. The CDR3 coding sequence is TGTGCCACCAGCAGAGACAGGACGAACACCGGGGAGCTGTTTTTT. Amino acids: CATSRDRTNTGELFF.

The chain recombines TRBV5-8 with TRBJ1-1; a weak D match, TRBD1 (6 bases). Germline lookup yields CDR1 SGHTS and CDR2 YDEGEE. Between the trimmed V and J ends, which lost 5 bases and 4 bases, there was a span of 12 bases. The CDR3 length is 13 residues. Written as DNA, the CDR3 is TGTGCCAGCAGATCCAGGGGCGTCACTGAAGCTTTCTTT. This codes for CASRSRGVTEAFF.

V gene TRBV18 combines with J gene TRBJ1-1; perhaps TRBD1 as D (5 bases). Germline values: CDR1 KGHSH, CDR2 LQKENI. Deletions cut 5 bases from V and 0 bases from J, with 7 bases between. The CDR3 consists of 13 residues. CDR3 loop: CASSRGMNTEAFF. The DNA of the CDR3 is TGTGCCAGCTCAAGGGGTATGAACACTGAAGCTTTCTTT.

This clone occurred once. The V gene is TRBV27, the J gene TRBJ1-5; 9 bases map to TRBD1. J gave up 6 bases and V 5 bases, and 5 bases lay outside the gene matches. Germline V gene data show CDR1 as MNHEY and CDR2 as SMNVEV (reference sequence). The CDR3 sequence is 14 residues long. CDR3 in DNA: TGTGCCAGCAGTCACGGGACAGGGAGTCAGCCCCAGCATTTT. Translating it yields CASSHGTGSQPQHF.

This chain connects TRBV4-2 to TRBJ1-2; tentative D call: TRBD1 (6 bases). CDR3 length: 16 residues. V gave up 3 bases and J gave up 3 bases, with 17 bases separating them. CDR1 is LGHNA, CDR2 YNFKEQ, per germline. The chain's CDR3 is CASSHLNRDKDYGYTF. The CDR3 region has the DNA TGTGCCAGCAGCCACCTAAACCGGGACAAAGACTATGGCTACACCTTC.

This clone was counted only a few times. This rearrangement joins TRBV5-6 to TRBJ1-2; D uncertain. The CDR3 sequence is 14 residues long. Germline CDR1 SGHDT, CDR2 YYEEEE. V lost 2 bases and J 4 bases, leaving 12 bases between the germline ends. CDR3 nucleotide sequence: TGTGCCAGCAGCTTTTGGACTGCCGTCTATGGCTACACCTTC. Translated, it gives CASSFWTAVYGYTF.

The V gene is TRBV19, the J gene TRBJ1-1; D remains ambiguous. In germline, CDR1 is LNHDA, CDR2 SQIVND (reference sequence). This CDR3 contains 11 residues. V lost 7 bases, J lost 3 bases, and 6 bases lay in between. Here the CDR3 DNA reads TGTGCCAGTACTACGTACACTGAAGCTTTCTTT. Residues: CASTTYTEAFF.

The chain is built from TRBV5-1 and TRBJ2-7; tentative D call: TRBD2 (5 bases). The CDR3 spans 16 residues. Germline CDR1 and CDR2: SGHRS and YFSETQ. The V end was cut by 0 bases, the J end by 3 bases, with 16 bases between. CDR3 DNA sequence: TGCGCCAGCAGCTTGGGGAGAGGGTTGGTTGGCTACGAGCAGTACTTC. Its protein is CASSLGRGLVGYEQYF.

The J gene is TRBJ2-5, the V gene TRBV10-3; 8 nucleotides align to TRBD2. Germline CDR1 reads ENHRY; CDR2 reads SYGVKD. The length of the CDR3 is 14 residues. V shed 6 bases, J shed 7 bases, and the junction held 10 bases outside the gene matches. CDR3 loop: CAIRATRAGGTQYF. In DNA, the CDR3 is TGTGCCATCAGGGCCACCCGGGCGGGGGGGACCCAGTACTTC.

This chain connects TRBV7-6 to TRBJ2-7; 8 nucleotides line up with TRBD1. The V and J ends lost 7 bases and 5 bases, in that order; junction bases with no gene match: 10. CDR3 length equals 14 residues. Germline V gene data show CDR1 as SGHVS and CDR2 as FNYEAQ. The CDR3 reads CASTALSGGHEQYF. The CDR3 DNA reads as TGTGCCAGCACCGCTTTATCAGGGGGCCACGAGCAGTACTTC.

The chain has TRBV7-3 and TRBJ2-5; a weak D match, TRBD1 (5 bases). CDR1 and CDR2 (germline): SGHTA, FQGTGA. Between the trimmed V and J ends, which lost 3 bases and 3 bases, there was a span of 17 bases. CDR3 length: 16 residues. The CDR3 sequence is CASSFWGLGREETQYF. The CDR3 nucleotides read TGTGCCAGCAGCTTTTGGGGATTAGGCAGGGAAGAGACCCAGTACTTC.

This sequence joins TRBV7-9 and TRBJ2-1, with D tentatively TRBD2 (6 bases). The CDR3 extends over 18 amino acids. Germline CDR1 reads SEHNR; CDR2 reads FQNEAQ (reference sequence). V was pared by 5 bases and J by 4 bases, with 24 bases between. CDR3 protein: CASSGTGTPQVRYNEQFF. CDR3 sequence (DNA): TGTGCCAGCAGCGGCACGGGGACTCCCCAGGTCCGATACAATGAGCAGTTCTTC.

CDR3 region: CASRGQFQETQYF. DNA of the CDR3: TGTGCCAGCAGAGGACAGTTTCAAGAGACCCAGTACTTC. The chain joins TRBV28 to TRBJ2-5, with a possible D match to TRBD1 (6 bases). The CDR3 covers 13 residues. Trimming took 6 bases from V and 2 from J, leaving 10 bases between them. CDR1 is MDHEN, CDR2 SYDVKM, per germline.

V and J are TRBV12-5 and TRBJ2-2, with a weak D call TRBD1 (5 bases). With 5 bases removed from V and 2 bases from J, the gap between germline ends came to 9 bases. CDR1 and CDR2 (germline): LGHNT, FRNRAP. The CDR3 totals 14 residues. The CDR3 nucleotides read TGTGCTAGTGGTACTGGACAAAACACCGGGGAGCTGTTTTTT. This codes for CASGTGQNTGELFF. The full variable domain, in which reference TRBV12-5 and TRBJ2-2 provide the parts outside the CDR3, is DARVTQTPRHKVTEMGQEVTMRCQPILGHNTVFWYRQTMMQGLELLAYFRNRAPLDDSGMPKDRFSAEMPDATLATLKIQPSEPRDSAVYFCASGTGQNTGELFFGEGSRLTVL.

The J gene is TRBJ2-2, the V gene TRBV7-2; D might be TRBD1 (5 bases). The germline CDR1 and CDR2 sequences are SGHTA and FQGNSA. Between the trimmed V and J ends, which lost 2 bases and 2 bases, there was a span of 9 bases. The CDR3 extends over 15 amino acids. The CDR3 here is CASSLLDRNTGELFF. In nucleotides, the CDR3 is TGTGCCAGCAGCTTATTAGACAGAAACACCGGGGAGCTGTTTTTT.

This chain links TRBV7-9 with TRBJ2-4, with D maybe TRBD2 (5 bases). The V gene lost 4 bases and the J gene lost 1 base, with 11 bases spanning the gap. The germline CDR1 and CDR2 sequences are SEHNR and FQNEAQ (reference sequence). The CDR3 totals 15 residues. The CDR3 coding sequence is TGTGCCAGCAGCTCGGGGAGTATGGCCAAAAACATTCAGTACTTC. It specifies CASSSGSMAKNIQYF.

The gene calls are TRBV9 and TRBJ1-2; a weak D match, TRBD1 (6 bases). V gave up 3 bases and J gave up 4 bases, with 7 bases separating them. This CDR3 is 12 amino acids long. Germline CDR1 is SGDLS and CDR2 is YYNGEE. The CDR3 region is CASSATGYGYTF. The CDR3 DNA reads TGTGCCAGCAGCGCGACAGGCTATGGCTACACCTTC.

The chain employs TRBV5-6 and TRBJ1-1, with TRBD1 matching 7 bases. This CDR3 has 13 amino acids. The J segment lost 5 bases and the V segment lost 4 bases, leaving 5 bases of the junction unmatched. Germline lookup yields CDR1 SGHDT and CDR2 YYEEEE. CDR3 nucleotides: TGTGCCAGCAGCCCTCAGGGGGTTACTGAAGCTTTCTTT. It is translated as CASSPQGVTEAFF.

J is TRBJ1-1 and V is TRBV2; 7 bases map to TRBD1. The ends lost 6 bases at V and 5 bases at J; junction bases unmatched: 9. The germline V gene has CDR1 SNHLY and CDR2 FYNNEI. This CDR3 contains 14 residues. The CDR3 here is CASRVRQGRTEAFF. In DNA, the CDR3 is TGTGCCAGCAGGGTTCGACAGGGTAGGACTGAAGCTTTCTTT.

This rearrangement joins TRBV25-1 to TRBJ1-2; D remains ambiguous. The CDR3 length is 15 residues. V was pared by 2 bases and J by 4 bases, with 14 bases between. Looked up from germline, CDR1 is MGHDK and CDR2 is SYGVNS. The CDR3, as DNA: TGTGCCAGCAGTGAAGAGGGTGCCTCTACCTATGGCTACACCTTC. It codes for CASSEEGASTYGYTF.

The chain combines TRBV27 with TRBJ2-7; 12 bases are a match to TRBD2. CDR1 and CDR2 from the germline V gene are MNHEY and SMNVEV (reference sequence). The CDR3 length is 15 residues. V shed 2 bases, J shed 3 bases, and the junction held 2 bases outside the gene matches. CDR3 bases: TGTGCCAGCAGTTTACGACTAGCGGGAGACTACGAGCAGTACTTC. Translation gives CASSLRLAGDYEQYF.

The chain uses TRBV15 and TRBJ1-2; D might be TRBD1 (6 bases). V lost 5 bases to trimming and J lost 7 bases, with 29 bases between them. Germline values: CDR1 LNHNV, CDR2 YYDKDF (reference sequence). The CDR3 consists of 18 residues. CDR3 loop: CATSSTVQGQPPYGGYTF. CDR3 bases: TGTGCCACCAGCTCAACGGTACAAGGACAGCCCCCCTATGGTGGCTACACCTTC.

The chain couples TRBV7-8 to TRBJ1-2, with 8 nucleotides matching TRBD1. This CDR3 is built from 14 residues. V lost 4 bases, J lost 4 bases, and 5 bases stayed unmatched. Germline V CDR1 and CDR2: SGHVS, FQNEAQ. The CDR3 DNA sequence: TGTGCCAGCAGCTCCAGGGGGCGCGGCTATGGCTACACCTTC. Protein: CASSSRGRGYGYTF.

The chain recombines TRBV11-2 with TRBJ2-1, with TRBD2 as a possible D gene (5 bases). The CDR3 is 13 residues long. The germline V and J ends were trimmed by 7 bases and 10 bases, with 17 bases remaining between them. Per the germline V gene, CDR1 is SGHAT and CDR2 is FQNNGV. The CDR3 reads CASKGGLMSEQFF. In DNA, the CDR3 is TGTGCCAGCAAGGGCGGGCTGATGTCCGAGCAGTTCTTC.

Only a few counts were recorded for this clone. Because the CDR3's place on the DNA is in doubt, the DNA is left out and the CDR3 is given as listed by TCRdb. The rearrangement links TRBV9 to TRBJ2-2; TRBD1 reflects the table's D call only, with no check against the DNA. The CDR3 region is 15 residues in length, termini included. Per the germline V gene, CDR1 is SGDLS and CDR2 is YYNGEE. The CDR3 sequence: CASSVGGRRAGELFF.

V is TRBV6-5 and J is TRBJ1-1, with a tentative D call TRBD1 (5 bases). The V end lost 5 bases, the J end lost 9 bases, and 16 bases lay between the germline ends. Germline CDR1 MNHEY, CDR2 SVGAGI. The CDR3 loop spans 13 amino acids. The CDR3 DNA reads TGTGCCAGCAGTCGCAACTGGGCAGGGCAAGCTTTCTTT. Its protein product is CASSRNWAGQAFF.

DNA of the CDR3: TGTGCCAGTAGTATAGGGTCCGGGAAGAGCTCCTACAATGAGCAGTTCTTC. Translating it yields CASSIGSGKSSYNEQFF. The chain recombines TRBV19 with TRBJ2-1; D is perhaps TRBD2 (5 bases). Trimming cost V 1 base and J 0 bases, with 13 bases left between them. Germline V CDR1 and CDR2: LNHDA, SQIVND (reference sequence). The CDR3 is 17 amino acids.

The J gene is TRBJ1-3, the V gene TRBV5-1; D remains unclear. The V gene's germline CDR1 is SGHRS and CDR2 YFSETQ. Trimming shortened V by 4 bases and J by 0 bases, and 17 bases separated the two germline ends. The CDR3 loop spans 17 amino acids. The CDR3 sequence: CASSLASSGSSGNTIYF. The CDR3 DNA reads as TGCGCCAGCAGCCTGGCCTCATCAGGAAGCTCTGGAAACACCATATATTTT.